This TCR beta chain was retrieved from a study of cytomegalovirus exposure and HLA in healthy donors. Regarding the study as a whole: A few CMV-associated chains proved CMV antigen-specific in vitro. There were over 150 TCR beta chains listed as cytomegalovirus-associated.

This CDR3 comprises 12 residues. Trimming removed 4 bases at V and 6 bases at J, with 10 bases between. Germline CDR1 is SGHRS and CDR2 is YFSETQ. Worth noting for this clone: Its antigen is as yet unknown.

Here immunoSEQ multiplex PCR was the method, and the copy in TCRdb shows in-frame clones only, minus some. The table shows about 360,000 clones, with about nine tenths occurring only once. The chain couples TRBV5-1 to TRBJ1-2; possibly TRBD1 for D (5 bases). This sequence was found in a young woman in good health and CMV-seronegative. The specimen sequenced was PBMCs. As DNA, the CDR3 is TGCGCCAGCAGCACAGGAGGGGATGGCTACACCTTC. Translating gives CASSTGGDGYTF.